The 19 T cell receptor beta chains below were found in one sample sequenced in a study of cytomegalovirus exposure and HLA in healthy donors. Measured with immunoSEQ multiplex PCR; TCRdb has only the in-frame clones, and not every one. Of approximately 46,000 clones in the sample, roughly 92% are singletons; the top ten hold approximately 1.4%. Sequencing was done on a sample of PBMCs. Receptor source: a man aged 18-30 years in good health and CMV-seronegative.

The chain couples TRBV6-5 to TRBJ1-2; possible D gene TRBD1, 6 bases. Trimming pared 2 bases from V and 4 bases from J, leaving 8 bases between. This CDR3 contains 13 residues. The germline V gene encodes CDR1 MNHEY and CDR2 SVGAGI. CDR3 loop: CASSYNRVYGYTF. The CDR3 DNA is TGTGCCAGCAGTTACAACAGGGTCTATGGCTACACCTTC.

V is TRBV9 and J is TRBJ2-1; 12 positions agree with TRBD2. The CDR3 spans 16 residues. From germline, CDR1 is SGDLS and CDR2 YYNGEE. V gave up 0 bases and J gave up 7 bases; unmatched junction bases: 5. The CDR3 bases are TGTGCCAGCAGCGTAGGACTAGCGGGAGCTTGGAATGAGCAGTTCTTC. Its translation is CASSVGLAGAWNEQFF.

This clone was seen only once. The chain joins TRBV28 to TRBJ2-3; 12 bases fit TRBD2. The germline V gene has CDR1 MDHEN and CDR2 SYDVKM. After removal of 1 base from V and 3 bases from J, the junction contained 5 bases not matched to a gene. The CDR3 has 17 residues. The CDR3 DNA reads as TGTGCCAGCAGTTTATTGGACCTAGCGGGAGGGACAGATACGCAGTATTTT. Its protein is CASSLLDLAGGTDTQYF.

The rearrangement uses TRBV27 and TRBJ2-2; 7 positions agree with TRBD2. The CDR3 extends over 14 amino acids. Germline V lookup: CDR1 MNHEY, CDR2 SMNVEV (reference sequence). V shed 3 bases, J shed 8 bases, and the junction held 6 bases outside the gene matches. CDR3 loop: CASSLRLASGELFF. The DNA for the CDR3 is TGTGCCAGCAGTTTGCGACTAGCTTCTGGGGAGCTGTTTTTT.

The DNA of the CDR3 is TGTGCCAGCACTAGCGGGAGCACGCAGGAGACCCAGTACTTC. Encoded protein: CASTSGSTQETQYF. The V gene is TRBV21-1, the J gene TRBJ2-5; TRBD2, as called in the table, went unchecked against the DNA. TRBV21-1 is marked as a pseudogene. This CDR3 has 14 amino acids.

This chain uses TRBV9 with TRBJ2-1; 7 bases align to TRBD2. Germline loops: CDR1 SGDLS, CDR2 YYNGEE. The CDR3 has 14 amino acids. V lost 4 bases and J lost 9; bases outside the gene matches: 10. CDR3 in amino acids: CASSPWTRVGEQFF. The CDR3 DNA reads TGTGCCAGCAGCCCATGGACTAGGGTAGGTGAGCAGTTCTTC.

The rearrangement uses TRBV19 and TRBJ1-5, with D perhaps matching TRBD1 (6 bases). V lost 7 bases and J 11 bases, leaving 21 bases between the germline ends. This CDR3 spans 14 amino acids. CDR1 LNHDA and CDR2 SQIVND come from the germline V gene (reference sequence). The CDR3 sequence: CASNIQGKSESQHF. The CDR3, as DNA: TGTGCCAGTAACATACAGGGAAAATCAGAATCCCAGCATTTT.

The chain is built from TRBV5-1 and TRBJ1-4; D remains ambiguous. The V end lost 4 bases, the J end lost 7 bases, and 17 bases lay between the germline ends. The germline gives CDR1 SGHRS, CDR2 YFSETQ. This CDR3 has 15 amino acids. For the CDR3, the DNA is TGCGCCAGCAGCGCTACACCAACAGACGGTGAAAAACTGTTTTTT. Amino acid sequence: CASSATPTDGEKLFF.

The chain carries TRBV11-2 and TRBJ2-4, with D hard to call. Trimming left V 4 bases short and J 2 bases short, with 6 bases between. This CDR3 spans 13 amino acids. Germline CDR1 is SGHAT and CDR2 is FQNNGV. CDR3 coding DNA: TGTGCCAGCAGCTCCGTCCCCAAAAACATTCAGTACTTC. Its protein product is CASSSVPKNIQYF. The whole variable domain, remainder taken from reference TRBV11-2 and TRBJ2-4, is EAGVAQSPRYKIIEKRQSVAFWCNPISGHATLYWYQQILGQGPKLLIQFQNNGVVDDSQLPKDRFSAERLKGVDSTLKIQPAKLEDSAVYLCASSSVPKNIQYFGAGTRLSVL.

The chain has TRBV28 and TRBJ2-3, with 13 positions matching TRBD2. From germline, CDR1 is MDHEN and CDR2 SYDVKM. CDR3 length: 16 amino acids. V dropped 5 bases and J dropped 4; count of bases not matched to a gene: 6. CDR3 sequence (DNA): TGTGCCAGCAGTACCACTAGCGGGAGGGTCGCAGATACGCAGTATTTT. Translated: CASSTTSGRVADTQYF.

The chain employs TRBV9 and TRBJ2-7; D possibly corresponds to TRBD1 (5 bases). The V end lost 4 bases, the J end lost 3 bases, and 8 bases lay between the germline ends. Germline V gene lookup returns CDR1 SGDLS and CDR2 YYNGEE. This CDR3 has 12 residues. CDR3 sequence (DNA): TGTGCCAGCAGCCCGACAGACTACGAGCAGTACTTC. It specifies CASSPTDYEQYF.

J is TRBJ2-5 and V is TRBV28; TRBD2 might be the D (6 bases). CDR3 length: 15 amino acids. The germline V gene has CDR1 MDHEN and CDR2 SYDVKM. V lost 5 bases and J 2 bases, leaving 15 bases between the germline ends. The CDR3 bases are TGTGCCAGCAGTAGGTTAGCGGAGACGCAAGAGACCCAGTACTTC. Translated, it gives CASSRLAETQETQYF.

This clone was seen only once. V gene TRBV11-3 combines with J gene TRBJ2-1, with 12 bases lining up with TRBD2. CDR1 and CDR2 (germline): SGHNT, YENEEA. V was pared by 5 bases and J by 7 bases, with 6 bases of the junction left unmatched. This CDR3 is built from 15 residues. The CDR3 loop reads CASSPTSGSKNEQFF. CDR3 bases: TGTGCCAGCAGCCCGACTAGCGGGAGTAAGAATGAGCAGTTCTTC.

The rearrangement joins TRBV28 to TRBJ2-3; D unresolved. Germline V CDR1 and CDR2: MDHEN, SYDVKM. The ends were cut back, 11 bases at V and 6 bases at J, with 12 bases in the middle. The CDR3 sequence is 11 residues long. The CDR3 DNA follows: TGTGCCCTCATGGCATCCGATACGCAGTATTTT. It is translated as CALMASDTQYF.

This sequence joins TRBV5-1 and TRBJ2-7; D may be TRBD2 (6 bases). Trimming stripped 4 bases from V and 3 bases from J, with 20 bases between. Germline assignment: CDR1 SGHRS and CDR2 YFSETQ. The CDR3 is made up of 16 amino acids. The CDR3 sequence: CASSRGGGEGFYEQYF. The CDR3 DNA is TGCGCCAGCAGCCGGGGAGGCGGAGAGGGTTTCTACGAGCAGTACTTC.

V is TRBV2 and J is TRBJ1-1, with 7 bases lining up with TRBD1. The CDR3 sequence is 15 residues long. The germline V gene encodes CDR1 SNHLY and CDR2 FYNNEI. V was clipped by 4 bases and J by 0 bases; unmatched bases: 5. CDR3 in DNA: TGTGCCAGCAGTGGAAGGGGACAGTTGAACACTGAAGCTTTCTTT. Translating it yields CASSGRGQLNTEAFF.

The chain recombines TRBV27 with TRBJ1-1, with 9 bases that match TRBD1. Germline lookup yields CDR1 MNHEY and CDR2 SMNVEV (reference sequence). This CDR3 is 16 amino acids long. The trim removed 0 bases at V and 1 base at J, leaving 3 bases unmatched. CDR3 protein: CASSLSRDRANTEAFF. CDR3 bases: TGTGCCAGCAGTTTATCTCGGGACAGGGCGAACACTGAAGCTTTCTTT.

The chain joins TRBV4-2 to TRBJ2-5; 7 positions match TRBD2. Germline V CDR1 and CDR2: LGHNA, YNFKEQ. Trimming at V came to 1 base and at J to 4 bases, leaving 6 bases not matched to a gene. This CDR3 region has 15 residues. Here the CDR3 DNA reads TGTGCCAGCAGCCAAGCGGGACTAAGGAGAGAGACCCAGTACTTC. Residues: CASSQAGLRRETQYF.

The rearrangement links TRBV9 to TRBJ2-7; possible D gene TRBD2, 5 bases. The germline V and J ends were trimmed by 0 bases and 4 bases, with 17 bases remaining between them. This CDR3 is built from 16 residues. Germline-derived CDR1 and CDR2 are SGDLS and YYNGEE. In DNA form, the CDR3 reads TGTGCCAGCAGCGTAGGGTCAGGAGTATCGGGGTACGAGCAGTACTTC. This gives the protein CASSVGSGVSGYEQYF. Together with reference TRBV9 and TRBJ2-7, the CDR3 gives the full variable domain: DSGVTQTPKHLITATGQRVTLRCSPRSGDLSVYWYQQSLDQGLQFLIQYYNGEERAKGNILERFSAQQFPDLHSELNLSSLELGDSALYFCASSVGSGVSGYEQYFGPGTRLTVT.